This T cell receptor (beta chain) was sequenced for a study of PD-1 and CTLA-4 blockade in melanoma. Repertoires were generated with immunoSEQ multiplex PCR, while TCRdb's copy carries only in-frame clones and drops some. The sample has 15,000 to 20,000 clones, over 60% seen once. This CDR3 spans 16 amino acids. The J segment lost 4 bases and the V segment lost 0 bases, leaving 5 bases of the junction unmatched. From germline, CDR1 is KGHDR and CDR2 SFDVKD. This clonotype was obtained from a human donor with melanoma. The specimen comprised CD8+ T cells from peripheral blood, sampled before anti-PD-1 treatment. J is TRBJ2-1 and V is TRBV24-1; 7 bases are shared with TRBD1. CDR3 nucleotides: TGTGCCACCAGTGATTTGCGAGGGGGCGCTTACAATGAGCAGTTCTTC. This gives the protein CATSDLRGGAYNEQFF.